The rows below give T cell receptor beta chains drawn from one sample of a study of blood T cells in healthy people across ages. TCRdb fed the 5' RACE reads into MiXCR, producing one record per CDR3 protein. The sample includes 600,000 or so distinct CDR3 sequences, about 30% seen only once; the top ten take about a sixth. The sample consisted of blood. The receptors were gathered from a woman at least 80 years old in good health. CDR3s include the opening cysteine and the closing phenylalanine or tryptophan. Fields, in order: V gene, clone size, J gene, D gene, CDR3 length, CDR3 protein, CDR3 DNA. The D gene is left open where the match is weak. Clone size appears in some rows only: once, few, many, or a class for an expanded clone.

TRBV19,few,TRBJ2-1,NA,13,CASSKRSAHEQFF,TGTGCCAGTAGTAAGCGGTCAGCCCATGAGCAGTTCTTC
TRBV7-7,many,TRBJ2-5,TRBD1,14,CASSSDRGWETQYF,TGTGCCAGCAGCTCGGACAGGGGATGGGAGACCCAGTACTTC
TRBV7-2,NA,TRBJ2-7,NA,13,CASSLGNTLEQYF,TGTGCCAGCAGCTTAGGTAATACCCTCGAGCAGTACTTC
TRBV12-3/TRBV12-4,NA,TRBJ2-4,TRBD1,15,CASSSGQLAKNIQYF,TGTGCCAGCAGTTCGGGACAGCTAGCCAAAAACATTCAGTACTTC
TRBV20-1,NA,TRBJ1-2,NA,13,CSASRDIPYGYTF,TGCAGTGCGTCCAGGGACATTCCCTATGGCTACACCTTC
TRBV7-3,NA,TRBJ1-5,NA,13,CASSQGQNQPQHF,TGTGCCAGCAGCCAGGGGCAAAATCAGCCCCAGCATTTT
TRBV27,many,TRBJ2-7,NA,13,CASGLRPTYEQYF,TGTGCCAGCGGTCTACGGCCTACCTACGAGCAGTACTTC
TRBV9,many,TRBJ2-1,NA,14,CASSVGARYNEQFF,TGTGCCAGCAGCGTAGGGGCACGTTACAATGAGCAGTTCTTC
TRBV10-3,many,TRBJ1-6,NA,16,CAISEKGSSYNSPLHF,TGTGCCATCAGTGAAAAGGGGAGCTCCTATAATTCACCCCTCCACTTT
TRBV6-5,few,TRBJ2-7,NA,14,CASSYGDPSLEQYF,TGTGCCAGCAGTTACGGGGACCCATCCCTCGAGCAGTACTTC
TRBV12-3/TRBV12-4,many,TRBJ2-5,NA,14,CASSSTAALVTQYF,TGTGCCAGCAGTTCAACAGCTGCCCTGGTGACCCAGTACTTC
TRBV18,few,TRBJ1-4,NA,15,CASSPLRRPGEKLFF,TGTGCCAGCTCGCCACTCCGCAGGCCAGGGGAAAAACTGTTTTTT
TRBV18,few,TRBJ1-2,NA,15,CASSPGGFGNYGYTF,TGTGCCAGCTCACCCGGGGGTTTCGGAAACTATGGCTACACCTTC
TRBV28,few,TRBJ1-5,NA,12,CASSTPIQPQHF,TGTGCCAGCAGTACCCCCATCCAGCCCCAGCATTTT
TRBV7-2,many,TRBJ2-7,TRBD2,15,CASSLEAGEYYEQYF,TGTGCCAGCAGCTTAGAGGCGGGGGAGTACTACGAGCAGTACTTC
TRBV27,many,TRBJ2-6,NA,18,CASSFRYRAVSGANVLTF,TGTGCCAGCAGTTTCCGGTACAGGGCAGTGAGTGGGGCCAACGTCCTGACTTTC
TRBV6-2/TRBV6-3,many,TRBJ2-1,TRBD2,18,CASSGTSGGPPGVDEQFF,TGTGCCAGCAGTGGTACTAGCGGGGGACCTCCAGGCGTCGATGAGCAGTTCTTC
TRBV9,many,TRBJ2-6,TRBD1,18,CASSAPPGTASGANVLTF,TGTGCCAGCAGCGCCCCCCCTGGGACAGCTTCCGGGGCCAACGTCCTGACTTTC
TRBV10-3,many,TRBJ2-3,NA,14,CAISLQWGTDTQYF,TGTGCCATCAGTCTACAGTGGGGCACAGATACGCAGTATTTT
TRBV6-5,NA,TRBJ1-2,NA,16,CASSYASRGPNYGYTF,TGTGCCAGCAGTTACGCCTCCCGGGGACCTAACTATGGCTACACCTTC
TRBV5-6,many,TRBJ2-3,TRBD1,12,CASSYGTGRKYF,TGTGCCAGCAGCTACGGGACAGGGCGAAAGTATTTT
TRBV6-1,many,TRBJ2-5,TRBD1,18,CASSRTKTGGMGYETQYF,TGTGCCAGCAGTCGGACCAAGACAGGGGGCATGGGTTATGAGACCCAGTACTTC
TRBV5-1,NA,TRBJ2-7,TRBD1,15,CASSPQGSSYYEQYF,TGCGCCAGCAGCCCACAGGGGTCTTCCTACTACGAGCAGTACTTC
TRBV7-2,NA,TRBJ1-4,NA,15,CASSPRRGRLEKLFF,TGTGCCAGCAGCCCCCGCCGGGGCCGGCTCGAAAAACTGTTTTTT
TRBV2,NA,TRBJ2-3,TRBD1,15,CASTPGQGLGNTQYF,TGTGCCAGCACTCCGGGACAGGGGTTGGGAAATACGCAGTATTTT
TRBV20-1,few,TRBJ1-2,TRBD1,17,CSASRTLQGQGRSGYTF,TGCAGTGCTAGCCGTACACTACAGGGACAGGGACGAAGTGGCTACACCTTC
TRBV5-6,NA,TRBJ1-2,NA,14,CASKRTLLNYGYTF,TGTGCCAGCAAAAGGACCCTACTTAACTATGGCTACACCTTC
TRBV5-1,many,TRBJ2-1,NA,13,CASSSGDFDEQFF,TGCGCCAGCAGCTCAGGGGATTTCGATGAGCAGTTCTTC
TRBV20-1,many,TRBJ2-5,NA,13,CSARDPTRETQYF,TGCAGTGCTAGAGATCCTACTCGAGAGACCCAGTACTTC
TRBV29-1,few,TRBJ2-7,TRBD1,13,CSVREGQGSEQYF,TGCAGCGTGAGGGAGGGACAGGGGTCCGAGCAGTACTTC
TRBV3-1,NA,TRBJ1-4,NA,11,CASLGHQKLFF,TGTGCCAGCCTGGGACATCAAAAACTGTTTTTT
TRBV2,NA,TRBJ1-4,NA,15,CASSPRMGTNEKLFF,TGTGCCAGCAGTCCGCGGATGGGGACTAATGAAAAACTGTTTTTT
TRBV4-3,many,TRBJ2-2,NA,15,CASSQNGADTGELFF,TGCGCCAGCAGCCAAAATGGGGCGGACACCGGGGAGCTGTTTTTT
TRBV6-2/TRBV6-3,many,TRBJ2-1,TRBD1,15,CASSFQGAPLNEQFF,TGTGCCAGCAGTTTCCAGGGGGCGCCGCTCAATGAGCAGTTCTTC
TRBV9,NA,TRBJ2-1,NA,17,CASSLGNGRRFSDEQFF,TGTGCCAGCAGCCTGGGGAACGGGAGAAGGTTCAGCGATGAGCAGTTCTTC
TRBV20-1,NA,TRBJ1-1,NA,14,CSASAGTWNTEAFF,TGCAGTGCTAGTGCTGGGACCTGGAACACTGAAGCTTTCTTT
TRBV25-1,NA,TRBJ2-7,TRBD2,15,CASSDRPRGGYEQYF,TGTGCCAGCAGTGACCGCCCTCGGGGGGGCTACGAGCAGTACTTC
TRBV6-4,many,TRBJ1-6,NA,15,CASSREEGENSPLHF,TGTGCCAGCAGCCGTGAGGAGGGGGAAAATTCACCCCTCCACTTT
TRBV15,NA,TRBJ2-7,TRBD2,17,CATSRDWGRGGHDEQYF,TGTGCCACCAGCAGGGACTGGGGGCGGGGGGGCCACGATGAGCAGTACTTC
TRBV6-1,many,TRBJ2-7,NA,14,CASSEIRQFYEQYF,TGTGCCAGCAGTGAAATAAGACAGTTCTACGAGCAGTACTTC
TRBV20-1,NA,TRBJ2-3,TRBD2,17,CSAPSTYTSGGADTQYF,TGCAGTGCTCCCTCAACCTATACTAGCGGGGGGGCGGATACGCAGTATTTT
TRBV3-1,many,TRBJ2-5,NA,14,CASSQDLVMETQYF,TGTGCCAGCAGCCAAGATCTAGTTATGGAGACCCAGTACTTC